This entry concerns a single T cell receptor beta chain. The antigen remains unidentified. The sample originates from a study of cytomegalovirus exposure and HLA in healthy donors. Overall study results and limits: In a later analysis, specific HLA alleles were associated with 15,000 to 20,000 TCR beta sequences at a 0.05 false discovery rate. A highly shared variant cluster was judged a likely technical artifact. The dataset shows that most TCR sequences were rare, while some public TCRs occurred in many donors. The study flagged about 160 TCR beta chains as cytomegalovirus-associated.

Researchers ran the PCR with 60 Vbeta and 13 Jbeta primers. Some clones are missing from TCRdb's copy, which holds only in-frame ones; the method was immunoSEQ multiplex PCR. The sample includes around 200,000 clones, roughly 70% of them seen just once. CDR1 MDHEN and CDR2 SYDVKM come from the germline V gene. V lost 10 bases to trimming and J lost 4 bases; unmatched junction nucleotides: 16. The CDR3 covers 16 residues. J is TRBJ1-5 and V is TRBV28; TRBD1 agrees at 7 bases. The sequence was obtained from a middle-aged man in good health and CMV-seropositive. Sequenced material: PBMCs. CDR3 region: CATITRGDSYNQPQHF. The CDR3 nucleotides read TGTGCCACTATTACTCGAGGGGACAGCTATAATCAGCCCCAGCATTTT.